This TCR beta chain was identified in a study of cytomegalovirus exposure and HLA in healthy donors. It was with 60 Vbeta and 13 Jbeta primers that the PCR ran. Method: immunoSEQ multiplex PCR; TCRdb's copy keeps in-frame clones and lacks some. The sample lists 120,000 to 150,000 clones; around 78% were seen once. Sample: PBMCs. The receptor was isolated from a woman aged 40-49 years in good health and CMV-seropositive.

In DNA, the CDR3 is TGCGCCAGCAGGAGCGACCCTAGCTCCTACAATGAGCAGTTCTTC. Encoded protein: CASRSDPSSYNEQFF. This chain uses TRBV4-1 with TRBJ2-1; D remains unclear. The germline V gene encodes CDR1 MGHRA and CDR2 YSYEKL. V gave up 6 bases and J gave up 0 bases, with 12 bases separating them. This CDR3 is built from 15 residues.